The sequence of this TCR beta chain was determined in a study of patients and donors after allogeneic stem cell transplantation. This clonotype was detected only a few times. The length of the CDR3 is 14 residues. V lost 8 bases and J 5 bases, leaving 13 bases between the germline ends. The germline CDR1 and CDR2 sequences are SGHTA and FQGNSA. TCRdb redid the calling of the RT-PCR reads with MiXCR, one entry per CDR3 protein. The sample has about 110,000 distinct CDR3 sequences, approximately 35% seen once. The specimen sequenced was blood, either unsorted or a sorted T cell fraction (not recorded which). This chain joins TRBV7-2 and TRBJ1-6; perhaps TRBD1 as D (5 bases). The TCR sequence derives from a human donor who was either an allogeneic HSCT recipient or a stem cell or donor lymphocyte infusion donor (not recorded which). It is not recorded whose cells these are; they may come from a transplant donor. CDR3 sequence (DNA): TGTGCCAGCCTCCGGGACGGGGATAATTCACCCCTCCACTTT. This encodes CASLRDGDNSPLHF. The whole variable domain, filled in from reference TRBV7-2 and TRBJ1-6, reads GAGVSQSPSNKVTEKGKDVELRCDPISGHTALYWYRQSLGQGLEFLIYFQGNSAPDKSGLPSDRFSAERTGGSVSTLTIQRTQQEDSAVYLCASLRDGDNSPLHFGNGTRLTVT.